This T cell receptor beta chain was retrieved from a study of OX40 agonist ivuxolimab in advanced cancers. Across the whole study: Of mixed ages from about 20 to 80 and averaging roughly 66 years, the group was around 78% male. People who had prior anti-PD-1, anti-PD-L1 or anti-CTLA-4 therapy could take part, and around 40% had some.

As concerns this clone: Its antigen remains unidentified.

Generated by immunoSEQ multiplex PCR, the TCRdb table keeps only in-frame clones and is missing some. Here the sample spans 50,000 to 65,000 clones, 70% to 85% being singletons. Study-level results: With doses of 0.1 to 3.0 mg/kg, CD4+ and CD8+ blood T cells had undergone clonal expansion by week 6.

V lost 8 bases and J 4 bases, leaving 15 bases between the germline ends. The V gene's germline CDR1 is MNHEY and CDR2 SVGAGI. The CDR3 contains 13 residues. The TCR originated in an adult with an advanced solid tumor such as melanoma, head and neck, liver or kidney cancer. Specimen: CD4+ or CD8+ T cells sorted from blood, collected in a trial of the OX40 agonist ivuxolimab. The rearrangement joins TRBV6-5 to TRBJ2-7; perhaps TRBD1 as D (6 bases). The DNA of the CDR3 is TGTGCCAGCTCAACAGGGACACCTTACGAGCAGTACTTC. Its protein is CASSTGTPYEQYF.